This is a list of T cell receptor beta chains from one sample in a study of cytomegalovirus exposure and HLA in healthy donors. Libraries were prepared by immunoSEQ multiplex PCR; TCRdb keeps only in-frame clonotypes and omits some of them. The data hold 150,000 to 200,000 clones, with about three quarters observed a single time. The specimen was PBMCs. All receptors come from a woman aged 35 to 49 in good health and CMV-seropositive. Each CDR3 is given with its conserved first and last residue. Each record gives: D gene, V gene, clone size, J gene, CDR3 protein, CDR3 DNA. A D gene is named only where the DNA matches it firmly. The size of a clone is reported for some rows only, either as once, few or many, or as a class for expanded clones.

D gene: .; V gene: TRBV18; clone size: few; J gene: TRBJ2-5; CDR3 protein: CASSAYSETQYF; CDR3 DNA: TGTGCCAGCTCAGCCTATTCGGAGACCCAGTACTTC
D gene: .; V gene: TRBV18; clone size: few; J gene: TRBJ2-3; CDR3 protein: CASSPGGGRDTQYF; CDR3 DNA: TGTGCCAGCTCGCCCGGTGGGGGCAGGGATACGCAGTATTTT
D gene: TRBD2; V gene: TRBV15; clone size: .; J gene: TRBJ2-1; CDR3 protein: CATSRDSGGALRDEQFF; CDR3 DNA: TGTGCCACCAGCAGAGATTCGGGGGGGGCCCTAAGAGACGAGCAGTTCTTC
D gene: TRBD1; V gene: TRBV29-1; clone size: once; J gene: TRBJ1-1; CDR3 protein: CSVSPGQGGNTEAFF; CDR3 DNA: TGCAGCGTTTCACCGGGACAGGGAGGGAACACTGAAGCTTTCTTT
D gene: .; V gene: TRBV6-1; clone size: .; J gene: TRBJ1-1; CDR3 protein: CASFQGWNTEAFF; CDR3 DNA: TGTGCCAGCTTTCAGGGGTGGAACACTGAAGCTTTCTTT
D gene: .; V gene: TRBV2; clone size: once; J gene: TRBJ2-1; CDR3 protein: CASYERVNEQFF; CDR3 DNA: TGTGCCAGCTACGAGCGGGTGAATGAGCAGTTCTTC
D gene: .; V gene: TRBV7-8; clone size: .; J gene: TRBJ1-2; CDR3 protein: CASSPVPARGDYGYTF; CDR3 DNA: TGTGCCAGCAGCCCAGTACCCGCCCGGGGGGACTATGGCTACACCTTC
D gene: TRBD2; V gene: TRBV7-6; clone size: .; J gene: TRBJ2-7; CDR3 protein: CASSVSGEGYEQYF; CDR3 DNA: TGTGCCAGCAGCGTCTCCGGGGAGGGCTACGAGCAGTACTTC
D gene: TRBD2; V gene: TRBV10-2; clone size: .; J gene: TRBJ2-3; CDR3 protein: CASSPISGKSTDTQYF; CDR3 DNA: TGCGCCAGCAGTCCCATTAGCGGGAAAAGCACAGATACGCAGTATTTT
D gene: .; V gene: TRBV5-1; clone size: .; J gene: TRBJ1-1; CDR3 protein: CASISGTEAFF; CDR3 DNA: TGCGCCAGCATCTCGGGAACTGAAGCTTTCTTT
D gene: TRBD1; V gene: TRBV25-1; clone size: .; J gene: TRBJ2-7; CDR3 protein: CASRTGGQYEQYF; CDR3 DNA: TGTGCCAGCAGGACAGGGGGACAGTACGAGCAGTACTTC